This TCR beta chain is drawn from a study of CD8 T cells in Susac syndrome. Trimming took off 4 bases at V and 9 bases at J, with 13 bases between the two ends. This CDR3 has 13 amino acids. The V gene's germline CDR1 is LNHDA and CDR2 SQIVND (reference sequence). Reverse transcription of roughly 0.5 to 1 ug RNA was performed with random hexamers. TCRdb called the immunoSEQ multiplex PCR reads again in MiXCR, with one record for every CDR3 protein. The sample consists of 170,000 or so distinct CDR3 sequences, 93% of them appearing once. Sequencing of TCR beta, carried out with a high-throughput approach, was applied to CD8+ and CD4+ T cells from the blood. FACS was used to enrich TEMRA cells, whereas the CD8+ and CD4+ T cells were obtained by negative isolation.

Source material: CD4+ T cells from PBMCs. This receptor was identified in a human donor with multiple sclerosis. V usage is TRBV19 and J usage is TRBJ2-1; tentative D call: TRBD1 (5 bases). In DNA form, the CDR3 reads TGTGCCAGTAGTAACCCAACGCAGGGTGAGCAGTTCTTC. This codes for CASSNPTQGEQFF.